This T cell receptor (beta chain) was captured in a study of blood T cell repertoires in COVID-19. TCRdb keeps only in-frame clones here, not all; method: immunoSEQ multiplex PCR. The repertoire holds 170,000 or so clones, with roughly 87% as singletons. What was sequenced was PBMCs or T cells enriched from blood (not recorded which). This TCR was sampled from a woman in her 50s who had recovered from COVID-19.

DNA for the CDR3: TGTGCCAGCAGTTCCCAGACGACAGGTTACGAGCAGTACTTC. Residues: CASSSQTTGYEQYF. The chain recombines TRBV27 with TRBJ2-7, with D maybe TRBD1 (6 bases). CDR1 MNHEY and CDR2 SMNVEV come from the germline V gene (reference sequence). The CDR3 covers 14 residues. V lost 4 bases to trimming and J lost 4 bases, with 14 bases between them.